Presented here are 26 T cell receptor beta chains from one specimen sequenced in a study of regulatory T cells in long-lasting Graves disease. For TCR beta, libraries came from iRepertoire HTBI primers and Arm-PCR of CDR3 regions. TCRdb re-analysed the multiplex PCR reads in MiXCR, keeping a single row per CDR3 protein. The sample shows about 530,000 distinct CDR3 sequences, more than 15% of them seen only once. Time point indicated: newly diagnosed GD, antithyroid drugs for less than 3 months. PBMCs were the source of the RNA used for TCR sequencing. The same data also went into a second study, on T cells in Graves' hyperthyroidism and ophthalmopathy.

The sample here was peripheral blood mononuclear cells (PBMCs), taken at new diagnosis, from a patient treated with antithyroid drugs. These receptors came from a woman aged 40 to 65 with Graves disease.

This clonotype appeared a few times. CDR3 nucleotides: TGTGCCAGCAGCTTAGTGGTAGCGGGGGGTGAGCAGTTCTTC. Translated: CASSLVVAGGEQFF. The V call is TRBV7-9, the J call TRBJ2-1; 10 bases line up with TRBD2. The CDR3 is 14 amino acids. Looked up from germline, CDR1 is SEHNR and CDR2 is FQNEAQ (reference sequence). The ends lost 1 base at V and 9 bases at J; junction bases unmatched: 3.

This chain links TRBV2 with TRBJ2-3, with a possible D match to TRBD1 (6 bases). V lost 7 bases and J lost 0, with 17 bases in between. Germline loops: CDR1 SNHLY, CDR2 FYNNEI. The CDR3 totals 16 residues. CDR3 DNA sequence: TGTGCCAGCACCCCCCCAGGGCAGGGGAGCACAGATACGCAGTATTTT. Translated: CASTPPGQGSTDTQYF.

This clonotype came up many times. The CDR3 loop is CASRGQGGYQETQYF. The CDR3 bases are TGTGCCAGCAGAGGACAGGGCGGGTACCAAGAGACCCAGTACTTC. The V call is TRBV2, the J call TRBJ2-5; 8 nucleotides match TRBD1. The CDR3 runs to 15 residues. CDR1 SNHLY and CDR2 FYNNEI come from the germline V gene. The V segment lost 6 bases and the J segment 0 bases; nucleotides outside the gene matches: 6.

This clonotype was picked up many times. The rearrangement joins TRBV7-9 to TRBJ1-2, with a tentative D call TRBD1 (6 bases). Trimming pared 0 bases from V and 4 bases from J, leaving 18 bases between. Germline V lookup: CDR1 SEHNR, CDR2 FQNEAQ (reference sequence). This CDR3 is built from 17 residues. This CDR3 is CASSLAPFRGQSYGYTF. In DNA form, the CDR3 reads TGTGCCAGCAGCTTAGCCCCCTTCAGGGGCCAATCCTATGGCTACACCTTC.

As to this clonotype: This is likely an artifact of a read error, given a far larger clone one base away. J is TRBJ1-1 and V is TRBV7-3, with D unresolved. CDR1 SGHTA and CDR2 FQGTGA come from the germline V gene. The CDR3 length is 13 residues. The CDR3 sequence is CVSSLERAAEAFF. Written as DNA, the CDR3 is TGTGTCAGCAGCTTAGAAAGGGCCGCTGAAGCTTTCTTT.

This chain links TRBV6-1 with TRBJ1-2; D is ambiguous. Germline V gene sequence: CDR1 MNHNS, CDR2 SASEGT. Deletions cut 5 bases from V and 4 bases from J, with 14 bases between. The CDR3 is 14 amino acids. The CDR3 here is CASSSRTFLYGYTF. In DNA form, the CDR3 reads TGTGCCAGCAGTAGCCGGACTTTCCTCTATGGCTACACCTTC.

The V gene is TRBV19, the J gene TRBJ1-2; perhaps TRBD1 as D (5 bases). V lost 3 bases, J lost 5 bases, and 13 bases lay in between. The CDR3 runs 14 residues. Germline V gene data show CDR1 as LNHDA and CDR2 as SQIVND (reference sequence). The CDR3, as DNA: TGTGCCAGTAGTATGCCGGGGGATCGTTATGGCTACACCTTC. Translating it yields CASSMPGDRYGYTF.

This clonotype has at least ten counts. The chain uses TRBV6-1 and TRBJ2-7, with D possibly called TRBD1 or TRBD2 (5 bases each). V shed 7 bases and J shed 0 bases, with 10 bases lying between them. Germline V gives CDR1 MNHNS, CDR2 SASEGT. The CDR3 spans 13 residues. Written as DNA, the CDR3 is TGTGCCAGCATCGGGACGGCCTCCTACGAGCAGTACTTC. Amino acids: CASIGTASYEQYF.

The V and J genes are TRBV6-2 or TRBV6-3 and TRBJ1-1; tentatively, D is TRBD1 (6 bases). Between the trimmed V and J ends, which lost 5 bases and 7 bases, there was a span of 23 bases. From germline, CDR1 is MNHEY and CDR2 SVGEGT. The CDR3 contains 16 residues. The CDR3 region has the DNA TGTGCCAGCAGTGAAGGGGGTTACGCCGATTTAGTTGAAGCTTTCTTT. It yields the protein CASSEGGYADLVEAFF.

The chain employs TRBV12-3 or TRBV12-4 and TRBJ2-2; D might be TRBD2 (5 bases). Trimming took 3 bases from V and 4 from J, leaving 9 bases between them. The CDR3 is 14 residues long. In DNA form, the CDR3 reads TGTGCCAGCAGTTTGGGCGGGCGCACCGGGGAGCTGTTTTTT. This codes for CASSLGGRTGELFF.

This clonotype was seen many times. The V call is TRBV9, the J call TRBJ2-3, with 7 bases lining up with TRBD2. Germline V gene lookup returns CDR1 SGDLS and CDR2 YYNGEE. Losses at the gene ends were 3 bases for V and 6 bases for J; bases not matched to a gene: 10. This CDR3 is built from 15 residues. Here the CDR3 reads CASSGRRGLPDTQYF. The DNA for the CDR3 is TGTGCCAGCAGCGGCCGGCGGGGGTTGCCTGATACGCAGTATTTT.

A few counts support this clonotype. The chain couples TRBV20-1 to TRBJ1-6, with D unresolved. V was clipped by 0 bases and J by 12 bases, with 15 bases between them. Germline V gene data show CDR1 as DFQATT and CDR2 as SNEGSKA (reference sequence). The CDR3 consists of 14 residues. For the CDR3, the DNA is TGCAGTGCTAGAGATCAGGCGCTAAACCGACCCCTCCACTTT. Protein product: CSARDQALNRPLHF.

Here the CDR3 reads CASSYGGGTVYGYTF. The DNA of the CDR3 is TGTGCCAGCAGTTACGGCGGGGGGACTGTCTATGGCTACACCTTC. The chain links TRBV6-5 to TRBJ1-2; possibly TRBD1 for D (5 bases). V was clipped by 2 bases and J by 4 bases, with 14 bases between them. This CDR3 comprises 15 residues. Germline CDR1 and CDR2: MNHEY and SVGAGI.

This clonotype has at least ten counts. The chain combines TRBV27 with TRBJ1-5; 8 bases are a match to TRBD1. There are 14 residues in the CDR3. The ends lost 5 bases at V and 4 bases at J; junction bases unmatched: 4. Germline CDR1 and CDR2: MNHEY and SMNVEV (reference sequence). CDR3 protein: CASSPDRENQPQHF. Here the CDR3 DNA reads TGTGCCAGCAGTCCGGACAGGGAGAATCAGCCCCAGCATTTT.

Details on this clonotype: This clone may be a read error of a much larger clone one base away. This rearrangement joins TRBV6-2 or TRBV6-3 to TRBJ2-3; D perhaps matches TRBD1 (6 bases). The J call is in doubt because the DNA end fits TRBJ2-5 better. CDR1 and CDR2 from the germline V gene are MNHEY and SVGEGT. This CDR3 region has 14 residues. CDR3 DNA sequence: TGTGCCAGCAGTGACGCAGGGGCAAAAGAGGCCCAGTACTTC. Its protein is CASSDAGAKEAQYF.

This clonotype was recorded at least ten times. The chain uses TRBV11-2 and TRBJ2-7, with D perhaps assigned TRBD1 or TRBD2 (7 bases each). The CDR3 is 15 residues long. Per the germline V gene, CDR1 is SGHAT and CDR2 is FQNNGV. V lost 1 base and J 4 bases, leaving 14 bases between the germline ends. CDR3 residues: CASSLARGGTYEQYF. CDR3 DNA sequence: TGTGCCAGCAGCTTAGCCAGGGGGGGGACGTACGAGCAGTACTTC.

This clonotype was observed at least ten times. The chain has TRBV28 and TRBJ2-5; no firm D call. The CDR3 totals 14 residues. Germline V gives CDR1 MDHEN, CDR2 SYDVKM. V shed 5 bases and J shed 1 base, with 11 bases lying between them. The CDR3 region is CASSETGRQETQYF. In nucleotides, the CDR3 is TGTGCCAGCAGTGAGACCGGGCGCCAAGAGACCCAGTACTTC.

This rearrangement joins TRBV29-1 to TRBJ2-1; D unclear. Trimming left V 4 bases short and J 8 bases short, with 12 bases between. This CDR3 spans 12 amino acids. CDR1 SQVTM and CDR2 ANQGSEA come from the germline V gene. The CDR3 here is CSVVLVMDEQFF. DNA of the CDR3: TGCAGCGTTGTCTTAGTCATGGATGAGCAGTTCTTC.

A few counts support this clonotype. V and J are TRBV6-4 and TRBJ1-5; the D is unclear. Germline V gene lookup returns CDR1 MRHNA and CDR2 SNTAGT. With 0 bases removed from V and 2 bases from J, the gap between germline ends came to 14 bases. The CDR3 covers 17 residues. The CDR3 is CASSDSKGQVGNQPQHF. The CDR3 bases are TGTGCCAGCAGTGACTCGAAAGGTCAGGTTGGCAATCAGCCCCAGCATTTT.

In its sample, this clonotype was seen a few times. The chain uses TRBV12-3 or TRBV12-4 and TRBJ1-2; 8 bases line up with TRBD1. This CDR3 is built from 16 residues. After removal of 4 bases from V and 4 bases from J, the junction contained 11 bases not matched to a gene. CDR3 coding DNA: TGTGCCAGCAGTTCCCCTCCACAGGGGGGAGGCTATGGCTACACCTTC. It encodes CASSSPPQGGGYGYTF.

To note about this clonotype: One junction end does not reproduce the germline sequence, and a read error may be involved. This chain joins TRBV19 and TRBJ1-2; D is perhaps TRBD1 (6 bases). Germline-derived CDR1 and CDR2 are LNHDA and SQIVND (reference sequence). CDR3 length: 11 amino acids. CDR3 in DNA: TGTGCCAGTATTAACTTCAGGGGCTGCACCTTC. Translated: CASINFRGCTF.

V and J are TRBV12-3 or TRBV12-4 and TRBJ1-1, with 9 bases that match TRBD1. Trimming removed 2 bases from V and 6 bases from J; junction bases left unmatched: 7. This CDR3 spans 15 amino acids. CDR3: CASSLSGQGGAEAFF. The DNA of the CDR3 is TGTGCCAGCAGTTTATCGGGACAGGGCGGCGCTGAAGCTTTCTTT.

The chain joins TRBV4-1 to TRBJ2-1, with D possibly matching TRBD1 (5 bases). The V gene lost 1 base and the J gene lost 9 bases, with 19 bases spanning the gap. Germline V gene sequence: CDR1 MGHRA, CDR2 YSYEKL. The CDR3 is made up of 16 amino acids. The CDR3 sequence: CASSQGPDTGIGEQFF. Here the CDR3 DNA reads TGCGCCAGCAGCCAAGGGCCGGACACCGGAATTGGTGAGCAGTTCTTC.

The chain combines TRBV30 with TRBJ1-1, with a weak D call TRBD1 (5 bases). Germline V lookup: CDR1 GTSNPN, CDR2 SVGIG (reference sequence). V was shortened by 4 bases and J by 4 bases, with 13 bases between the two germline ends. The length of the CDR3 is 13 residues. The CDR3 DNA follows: TGTGCCTGGACGGGACTCCTGACCACTGAAGCTTTCTTT. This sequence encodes CAWTGLLTTEAFF.

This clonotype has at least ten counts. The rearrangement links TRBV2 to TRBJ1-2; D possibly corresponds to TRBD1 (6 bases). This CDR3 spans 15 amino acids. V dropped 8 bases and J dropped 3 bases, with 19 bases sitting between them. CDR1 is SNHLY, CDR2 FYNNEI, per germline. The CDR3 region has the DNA TGTGCCAGCCCTGAGAGTCAGGGGCTAGACTATGGCTACACCTTC. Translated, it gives CASPESQGLDYGYTF.

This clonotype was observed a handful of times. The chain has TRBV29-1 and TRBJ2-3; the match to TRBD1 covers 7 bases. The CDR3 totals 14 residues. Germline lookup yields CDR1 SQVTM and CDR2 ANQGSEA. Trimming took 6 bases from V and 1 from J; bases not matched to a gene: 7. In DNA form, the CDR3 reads TGCAGCGTCGCCTCCGGGACAGGCACAGATACGCAGTATTTT. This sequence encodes CSVASGTGTDTQYF.